A selection of T cell receptor beta chains follows, all from one sample in a study of T cells after yellow fever vaccination. TCRdb independently ran MiXCR on the 5' RACE reads; one entry per CDR3 protein. The profile covers 400,000 or so distinct CDR3 sequences, with around 6.5% appearing a single time and around 16% taken by the ten largest. This specimen consisted of PBMCs, obtained 5 days after the yellow fever booster vaccination. Every receptor here comes from a man under 40 who received the YFV17D yellow fever vaccine. The CDR3 runs from the conserved cysteine through the conserved F or W. A D gene is named only where the DNA matches it firmly. Clone sizes are given selectively: once, few, many, or a class where the clone is expanded.

cdr3_aa: CSAKTSRSSYEQYF
cdr3_nt: TGCAGTGCTAAAACTAGTCGATCCTCCTACGAGCAGTACTTC
v_call: TRBV20-1
clone_size: many
d_call: .
j_call: TRBJ2-7

cdr3_aa: CASSRFVEAFF
cdr3_nt: TGTGCCAGCAGTCGATTTGTTGAAGCTTTCTTT
v_call: TRBV12-3/TRBV12-4
clone_size: .
d_call: .
j_call: TRBJ1-1

cdr3_aa: CSAAGTSADNEQFF
cdr3_nt: TGCAGCGCTGCCGGGACTAGCGCTGACAATGAGCAGTTCTTC
v_call: TRBV29-1
clone_size: few
d_call: TRBD2
j_call: TRBJ2-1

cdr3_aa: CASAQGGRSRGEQFF
cdr3_nt: TGTGCCAGCGCCCAGGGGGGCAGATCCCGGGGTGAGCAGTTCTTC
v_call: TRBV6-4
clone_size: few
d_call: .
j_call: TRBJ2-1

cdr3_aa: CSARNRGQYTDTQYF
cdr3_nt: TGCAGTGCTAGAAACAGGGGGCAGTACACAGATACGCAGTATTTT
v_call: TRBV20-1
clone_size: few
d_call: TRBD1
j_call: TRBJ2-3

cdr3_aa: CASSHGGLTTADEQYF
cdr3_nt: TGTGCCAGCAGCCATGGGGGCCTCACGACGGCCGACGAGCAGTACTTC
v_call: TRBV11-2
clone_size: .
d_call: .
j_call: TRBJ2-7

cdr3_aa: CASSLGLAGRQETQYF
cdr3_nt: TGTGCCAGCAGCTTAGGGCTAGCGGGCCGGCAAGAGACCCAGTACTTC
v_call: TRBV7-2
clone_size: few
d_call: TRBD2
j_call: TRBJ2-5

cdr3_aa: CASSLYSGGGLDEQYF
cdr3_nt: TGTGCCAGCAGCTTATACTCAGGGGGTGGGTTGGACGAGCAGTACTTC
v_call: TRBV7-6
clone_size: few
d_call: TRBD1
j_call: TRBJ2-7

cdr3_aa: CATSDLEGHNEQFF
cdr3_nt: TGTGCCACCAGTGATTTAGAGGGCCACAATGAGCAGTTCTTC
v_call: TRBV24-1
clone_size: many
d_call: .
j_call: TRBJ2-1

cdr3_aa: CASSDSGLYEQYF
cdr3_nt: TGTGCCAGCAGCGACTCAGGTCTCTACGAGCAGTACTTC
v_call: TRBV25-1
clone_size: .
d_call: .
j_call: TRBJ2-7

cdr3_aa: CASSLGINSYNEQFF
cdr3_nt: TGTGCCAGCAGCTTAGGCATCAATTCGTACAATGAGCAGTTCTTC
v_call: TRBV7-2
clone_size: many
d_call: .
j_call: TRBJ2-1

cdr3_aa: CASNQEGGGTGELFF
cdr3_nt: TGTGCCAGCAACCAGGAGGGGGGGGGCACCGGGGAGCTGTTTTTT
v_call: TRBV7-8
clone_size: .
d_call: .
j_call: TRBJ2-2

cdr3_aa: CASSPGAVAAAKNIQYF
cdr3_nt: TGTGCCAGCAGTCCCGGGGCAGTCGCGGCGGCCAAAAACATTCAGTACTTC
v_call: TRBV6-1
clone_size: few
d_call: .
j_call: TRBJ2-4

cdr3_aa: CAGSPPSRGSEQYF
cdr3_nt: TGTGCCGGCTCACCACCGAGTCGAGGGTCCGAGCAGTACTTC
v_call: TRBV18
clone_size: .
d_call: .
j_call: TRBJ2-7

cdr3_aa: CSASDRRGRPGDTQYF
cdr3_nt: TGCAGTGCTAGTGATCGGCGGGGGAGGCCTGGGGATACGCAGTATTTT
v_call: TRBV20-1
clone_size: few
d_call: TRBD2
j_call: TRBJ2-3

cdr3_aa: CASSYRVDQPQHF
cdr3_nt: TGTGCCAGCAGCTACAGGGTGGATCAGCCCCAGCATTTT
v_call: TRBV12-3/TRBV12-4
clone_size: few
d_call: .
j_call: TRBJ1-5

cdr3_aa: CASSLAPQPQHF
cdr3_nt: TGTGCCAGCAGTTTGGCCCCTCAGCCCCAGCATTTT
v_call: TRBV12-3/TRBV12-4
clone_size: few
d_call: .
j_call: TRBJ1-5

cdr3_aa: CASSRDNLPPETQYF
cdr3_nt: TGTGCCAGCAGCCGGGACAATCTCCCCCCAGAGACCCAGTACTTC
v_call: TRBV25-1
clone_size: .
d_call: .
j_call: TRBJ2-5

cdr3_aa: CASSPGTSGVDEQFF
cdr3_nt: TGCGCCAGCAGCCCCGGGACTAGCGGGGTGGATGAGCAGTTCTTC
v_call: TRBV4-3
clone_size: .
d_call: TRBD2
j_call: TRBJ2-1

cdr3_aa: CASSQQSSSYEQYF
cdr3_nt: TGCGCCAGCAGCCAACAATCGAGCTCCTACGAGCAGTACTTC
v_call: TRBV4-3
clone_size: few
d_call: .
j_call: TRBJ2-7

cdr3_aa: CSAPTSLGGGYTF
cdr3_nt: TGCAGTGCCCCTACCTCTCTGGGTGGTGGCTACACCTTC
v_call: TRBV20-1
clone_size: .
d_call: .
j_call: TRBJ1-2

cdr3_aa: CASSPVRDSKMNTEAFF
cdr3_nt: TGTGCCAGCAGCCCCGTCCGGGACAGCAAAATGAACACTGAAGCTTTCTTT
v_call: TRBV7-2
clone_size: many
d_call: TRBD1
j_call: TRBJ1-1

cdr3_aa: CASTKAEGGYYEQYF
cdr3_nt: TGTGCCAGCACCAAAGCAGAGGGGGGGTACTACGAGCAGTACTTC
v_call: TRBV7-8
clone_size: .
d_call: .
j_call: TRBJ2-7

cdr3_aa: CASSQGPGTVNYGYTF
cdr3_nt: TGCGCCAGCAGCCAAGGACCTGGGACAGTTAACTATGGCTACACCTTC
v_call: TRBV4-3
clone_size: .
d_call: TRBD1
j_call: TRBJ1-2

cdr3_aa: CASRPGGEGPVTGELFF
cdr3_nt: TGTGCAAGTCGCCCGGGAGGAGAGGGGCCGGTCACCGGGGAGCTGTTTTTT
v_call: TRBV12-2
clone_size: .
d_call: .
j_call: TRBJ2-2

cdr3_aa: CASGFVRSPGYEQYF
cdr3_nt: TGTGCTAGTGGTTTCGTGAGGTCCCCTGGCTACGAGCAGTACTTC
v_call: TRBV12-5
clone_size: .
d_call: .
j_call: TRBJ2-7

cdr3_aa: CSVEGQRTATGELFF
cdr3_nt: TGCAGCGTGGAGGGACAGCGGACAGCCACCGGGGAGCTGTTTTTT
v_call: TRBV29-1
clone_size: many
d_call: .
j_call: TRBJ2-2

cdr3_aa: CASSYRWAATDTQYF
cdr3_nt: TGTGCCAGCAGCTACAGATGGGCTGCCACAGATACGCAGTATTTT
v_call: TRBV11-2
clone_size: few
d_call: .
j_call: TRBJ2-3

cdr3_aa: CATSNLFTDTQYF
cdr3_nt: TGTGCCACCAGCAATTTGTTCACAGATACGCAGTATTTT
v_call: TRBV15
clone_size: many
d_call: .
j_call: TRBJ2-3

cdr3_aa: CSAGTGLFNNEQFF
cdr3_nt: TGCAGTGCGGGGACCGGGTTATTTAACAATGAGCAGTTCTTC
v_call: TRBV20-1
clone_size: few
d_call: .
j_call: TRBJ2-1

cdr3_aa: CASSVGSGLGNQPQHF
cdr3_nt: TGTGCCAGCAGCGTAGGTTCAGGGTTGGGCAATCAGCCCCAGCATTTT
v_call: TRBV9
clone_size: few
d_call: .
j_call: TRBJ1-5

cdr3_aa: CSGRAVAGELFF
cdr3_nt: TGCAGCGGCAGGGCGGTCGCCGGGGAGCTGTTTTTT
v_call: TRBV29-1
clone_size: many
d_call: .
j_call: TRBJ2-2

cdr3_aa: CAISGGLAGPSYEQYF
cdr3_nt: TGTGCCATCAGTGGAGGTCTAGCGGGACCCTCCTACGAGCAGTACTTC
v_call: TRBV10-3
clone_size: few
d_call: TRBD2
j_call: TRBJ2-7

cdr3_aa: CASSFYRGGTDTQYF
cdr3_nt: TGTGCCAGCAGCTTCTACAGGGGTGGCACAGATACGCAGTATTTT
v_call: TRBV7-2
clone_size: many
d_call: TRBD1
j_call: TRBJ2-3

cdr3_aa: CASSSQGAEANEKLFF
cdr3_nt: TGTGCCAGCAGTTCCCAGGGGGCGGAAGCTAATGAAAAACTGTTTTTT
v_call: TRBV28
clone_size: few
d_call: TRBD1
j_call: TRBJ1-4

cdr3_aa: CASSVVRTGGSGELFF
cdr3_nt: TGTGCCAGCAGCGTAGTAAGGACAGGGGGCTCAGGGGAGCTGTTTTTT
v_call: TRBV9
clone_size: few
d_call: TRBD1
j_call: TRBJ2-2

cdr3_aa: CASKSTPTTGELFF
cdr3_nt: TGTGCCAGTAAAAGCACGCCAACCACCGGGGAGCTGTTTTTT
v_call: TRBV19
clone_size: few
d_call: .
j_call: TRBJ2-2

cdr3_aa: CASSYGRQSNQPQHF
cdr3_nt: TGTGCCAGCAGTTACGGTCGTCAGTCGAATCAGCCCCAGCATTTT
v_call: TRBV6-5
clone_size: .
d_call: .
j_call: TRBJ1-5

cdr3_aa: CSVAGGAGANVLTF
cdr3_nt: TGCAGCGTGGCCGGGGGGGCTGGGGCCAACGTCCTGACTTTC
v_call: TRBV29-1
clone_size: .
d_call: TRBD2
j_call: TRBJ2-6

cdr3_aa: CASAFGETQYF
cdr3_nt: TGTGCCAGCGCCTTCGGGGAGACCCAGTACTTC
v_call: TRBV5-4
clone_size: few
d_call: .
j_call: TRBJ2-5

cdr3_aa: CATSDRRSTQYF
cdr3_nt: TGTGCCACCAGTGACCGGAGGAGCACCCAGTACTTC
v_call: TRBV24-1
clone_size: .
d_call: .
j_call: TRBJ2-5

cdr3_aa: CASSRTGVPGANVLTF
cdr3_nt: TGCGCCAGCAGCCGGACAGGGGTGCCCGGGGCCAACGTCCTGACTTTC
v_call: TRBV5-1
clone_size: .
d_call: TRBD1
j_call: TRBJ2-6

cdr3_aa: CASSLQSNQETQYF
cdr3_nt: TGCGCCAGCAGCTTGCAGAGTAACCAAGAGACCCAGTACTTC
v_call: TRBV5-1
clone_size: few
d_call: .
j_call: TRBJ2-5

cdr3_aa: CASSLSRDPNGYTF
cdr3_nt: TGTGCCAGCAGCTTAAGCCGGGACCCGAATGGCTACACCTTC
v_call: TRBV5-5
clone_size: many
d_call: .
j_call: TRBJ1-2

cdr3_aa: CASSRRLATNTGELFF
cdr3_nt: TGTGCCAGCAGCCGCCGACTAGCGACAAACACCGGGGAGCTGTTTTTT
v_call: TRBV11-2
clone_size: few
d_call: TRBD2
j_call: TRBJ2-2